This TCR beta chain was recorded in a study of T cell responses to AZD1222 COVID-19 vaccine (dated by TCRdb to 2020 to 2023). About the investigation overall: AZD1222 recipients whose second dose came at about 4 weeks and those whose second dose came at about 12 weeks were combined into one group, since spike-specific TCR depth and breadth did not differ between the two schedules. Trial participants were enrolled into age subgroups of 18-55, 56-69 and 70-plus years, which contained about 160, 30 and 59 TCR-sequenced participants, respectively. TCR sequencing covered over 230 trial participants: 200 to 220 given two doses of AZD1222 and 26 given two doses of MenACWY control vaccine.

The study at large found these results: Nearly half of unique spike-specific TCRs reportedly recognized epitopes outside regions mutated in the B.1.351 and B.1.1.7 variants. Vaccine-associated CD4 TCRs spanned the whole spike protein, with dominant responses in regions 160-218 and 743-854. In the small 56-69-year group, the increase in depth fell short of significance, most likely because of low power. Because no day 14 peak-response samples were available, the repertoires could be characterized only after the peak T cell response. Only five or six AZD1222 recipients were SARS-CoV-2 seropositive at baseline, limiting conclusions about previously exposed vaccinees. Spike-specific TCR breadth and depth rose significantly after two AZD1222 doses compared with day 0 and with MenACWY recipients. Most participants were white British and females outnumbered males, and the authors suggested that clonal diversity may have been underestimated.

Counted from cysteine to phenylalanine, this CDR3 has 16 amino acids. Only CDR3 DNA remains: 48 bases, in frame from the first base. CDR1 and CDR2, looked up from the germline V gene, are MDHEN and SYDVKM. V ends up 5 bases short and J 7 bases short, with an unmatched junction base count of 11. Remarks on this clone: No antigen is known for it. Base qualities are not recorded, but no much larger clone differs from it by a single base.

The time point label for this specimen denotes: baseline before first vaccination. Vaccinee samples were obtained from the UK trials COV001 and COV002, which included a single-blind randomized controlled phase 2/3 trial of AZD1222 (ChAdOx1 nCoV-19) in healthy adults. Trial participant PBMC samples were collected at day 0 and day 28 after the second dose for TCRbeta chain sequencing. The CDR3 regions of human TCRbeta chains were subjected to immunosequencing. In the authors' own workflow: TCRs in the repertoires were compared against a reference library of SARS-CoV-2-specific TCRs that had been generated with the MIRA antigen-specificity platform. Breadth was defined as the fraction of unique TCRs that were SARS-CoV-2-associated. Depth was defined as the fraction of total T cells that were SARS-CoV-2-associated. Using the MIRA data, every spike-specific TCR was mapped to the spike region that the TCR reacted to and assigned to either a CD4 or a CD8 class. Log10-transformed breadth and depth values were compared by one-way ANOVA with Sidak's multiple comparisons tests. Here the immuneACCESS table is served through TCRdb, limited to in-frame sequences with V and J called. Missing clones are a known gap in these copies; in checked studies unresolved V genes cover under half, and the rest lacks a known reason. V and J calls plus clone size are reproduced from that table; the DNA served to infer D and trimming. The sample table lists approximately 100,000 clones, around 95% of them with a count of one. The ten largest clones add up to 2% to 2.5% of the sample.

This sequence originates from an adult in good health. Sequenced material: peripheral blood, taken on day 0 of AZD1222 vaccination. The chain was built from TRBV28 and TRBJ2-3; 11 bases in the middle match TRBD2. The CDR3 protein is CASSIIAGGPVHTQYF. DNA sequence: TGTGCCAGCAGTATCATAGCGGGAGGGCCGGTTCATACGCAGTATTTT.